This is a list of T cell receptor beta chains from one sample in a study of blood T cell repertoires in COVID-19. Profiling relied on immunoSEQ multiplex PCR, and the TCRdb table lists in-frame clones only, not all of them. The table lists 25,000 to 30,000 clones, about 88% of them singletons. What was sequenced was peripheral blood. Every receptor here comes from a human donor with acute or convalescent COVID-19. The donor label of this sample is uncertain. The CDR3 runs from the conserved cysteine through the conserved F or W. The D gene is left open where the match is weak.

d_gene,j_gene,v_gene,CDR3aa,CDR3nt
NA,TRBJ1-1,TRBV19,CASSITKGQGITEAFF,TGTGCCAGTAGTATAACCAAAGGGCAGGGGATCACTGAAGCTTTCTTT
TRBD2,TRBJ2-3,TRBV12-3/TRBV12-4,CASRLAGGDTQYF,TGTGCCAGCAGACTAGCGGGGGGAGATACGCAGTATTTT
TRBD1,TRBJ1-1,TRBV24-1,CATSDLTRDRGNTEAFF,TGTGCCACCAGTGATTTGACCCGGGACAGGGGGAACACTGAAGCTTTCTTT
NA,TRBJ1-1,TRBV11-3,CASSRGSMNTEAFF,TGTGCCAGCAGCCGGGGGAGCATGAACACTGAAGCTTTCTTT
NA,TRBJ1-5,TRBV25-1,CASSEAAEEPQHF,TGTGCCAGCAGTGAGGCGGCGGAGGAGCCCCAGCATTTT
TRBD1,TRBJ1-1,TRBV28,CASSPDRENTEAFF,TGTGCCAGCAGTCCAGACAGGGAGAACACTGAAGCTTTCTTT
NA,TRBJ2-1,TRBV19,CASSILPAGQYNEQFF,TGTGCCAGTAGCATTTTGCCAGCGGGACAATACAATGAGCAGTTCTTC
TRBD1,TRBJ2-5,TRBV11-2,CASSSGDRQETQYF,TGTGCCAGCAGCTCAGGGGACAGGCAAGAGACCCAGTACTTC
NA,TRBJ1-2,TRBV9,CASSTPRVYGYTF,TGTGCCAGCAGCACCCCCCGCGTCTATGGCTACACCTTC
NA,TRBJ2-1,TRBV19,CASSAPSAGSYNEQFF,TGTGCCAGTAGTGCCCCTAGCGCTGGCTCCTACAATGAGCAGTTCTTC
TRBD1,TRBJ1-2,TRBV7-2,CASTGQASHSSYGYTF,TGTGCCAGCACCGGACAGGCCTCCCATTCTAGCTATGGCTACACCTTC
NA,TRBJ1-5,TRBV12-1,CASSFAYYRVDSNQPQHF,TGTGCCAGCAGCTTTGCCTATTACAGGGTGGATAGCAATCAGCCCCAGCATTTT
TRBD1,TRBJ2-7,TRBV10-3,CAISEWEGTGGNEQYF,TGTGCCATCAGTGAGTGGGAGGGGACAGGGGGCAACGAGCAGTACTTC